The entry below gives a single TCR beta chain sequence along with its context. Its recognized antigen is unknown. No much larger clone is present one base from it, and per-base qualities are unavailable. Using the deep immunoSEQ assay, TCR CDR3 regions were amplified from genomic DNA by multiplex PCR. For each cell subset, the extracted genomic DNA was distributed evenly across all wells of several immunoSEQ 96-well plates, and each plate served as one replicate. Each replicate PCR for sorted subsets received roughly 0.2 ug genomic DNA, equal to 28,000 or so T cell genomes. Purified libraries were measured with a Qubit 3.0 fluorometer, size-checked on a Bioanalyzer 2100, and measured again with the KAPA Library Quantification kit. A separate single-read 150-cycle Illumina NextSeq 550 flow cell was used to sequence each immunoSEQ 96-well plate. In the paper's pipeline: Because the immunoSEQ output held only junctional sequences and lacked quality scores, the filtering could not match the filtering applied to full-length reads. Sequences were annotated with PyIR, a Python wrapper for IgBLAST v1.9, and V/J genes and CDR3 were assigned using IMGT germline references. Reads were filtered out if the reads had weak V/J assignments (E-value above 1e-6), no CDR3, stop codons, out-of-frame junctions, or ambiguous translated residues. V3J clonotypes were defined as sequences sharing the same inferred V gene, J gene, and CDR3 amino acid sequence. The percentage overlap between two repertoires was calculated by dividing the number of shared unique clonotypes by the size of the smaller repertoire. Richness of each repertoire was evaluated using RTK rarefaction, the Chao1 estimator, and Recon v2.1 estimates of unobserved clonotypes. For all TCRbeta clonotypes obtained by the gDNA method from a few donors, generation probabilities were computed with OLGA. This is the immuneACCESS table as TCRdb keeps it, with only in-frame sequences that have V and J called. A part of the clones is gone; compared with another copy, unresolved V genes explain less than half, and the rest is unexplained. V, J and clone size are those of that table, while D and trimming were read from the DNA. This sample has roughly 2.5 million clones in its table, and around 90% of those were observed once. The top ten clones comprise 0.14% of the sample.

The CDR3 measures 15 amino acids from cysteine to phenylalanine. Just CDR3 DNA is preserved here, 45 bases in frame from base 1. V loses 0 bases of germline sequence and J loses 0 bases, and the interval between the two ends is 9 bases. The germline V gene (reference sequence) yields MNHNY for CDR1 and SVGAGI for CDR2. The data derive from a study of shared clonotypes between healthy human individuals (dated by TCRdb to about 2020). Context from the whole study: Two women and three men aged 18 to 49 years were included in the cohort. Per donor, three plates each were used for CD4 naive and CD4 memory, two for CD8 naive, and one for CD8 memory. Blood TCR repertoires of roughly five healthy adults were deeply sequenced to estimate repertoire size and the extent of clonotype sharing between individuals. Different laboratories and diverse techniques were used to prepare libraries and sequence TCR repertoires, to increase sequencing depth and limit assay-specific biases. Leukapheresis yielded between about 0.85 and 10 billion PBMCs per donor.

The donors were healthy, HIV-negative adults who had no recently reported acute infections or vaccinations. Every donor was a Caucasian adult living in Nashville, Tennessee, USA. CD4+ T cells were enriched through magnetic negative selection, after which naive cells were positively selected on CD45RA and the remaining negative fraction served as the memory subset. Blood was obtained by leukapheresis, after which PBMCs were separated by Ficoll-Histopaque density gradient centrifugation and cryopreserved in liquid nitrogen vapor phase. Analytical flow cytometry was used to check the purity and quantity of every magnetically sorted T cell population. Genomic DNA was isolated from every sorted fraction and measured by UV absorbance on a Nanodrop 2000c. Overall study results and their limits: Even with the large sequencing depth, rarefaction of the sorted-subset datasets indicated that sequencing was incomplete. Only blood was sampled, and tissue TCR repertoires likely differ from those in blood. Larger estimated clonotype richness was generally found for naive subsets than for memory subsets. Because the study included a small number of donors, the genetic and exposure-history diversity represented was limited. About 5% of naive CD4, 3.5% of naive CD8, about 2.4% of memory CD4, and about 0.4% of memory CD8 clonotypes were shared across several donors. Compared with non-shared clonotypes, the clonotypes found in all four sorted-subset donors had higher generation probabilities. Based on pairwise subsampling, the degree of clonotype sharing among donors was expected to be affected by sequencing depth.

The rearrangement joined TRBV6-6 to TRBJ2-7; the D gene lacks a confident call. The sample taken for sequencing was naive CD4+ T cells sorted from blood. The cell subset or site label, read with the paper, signifies: CD45RA+ positively selected. The clonotype comes from a man in his late teens or twenties in good health. The CDR3 corresponds to CASSYSAGVSYEQYF. The bases are TGTGCCAGCAGTTACTCCGCAGGTGTCTCCTACGAGCAGTACTTC.